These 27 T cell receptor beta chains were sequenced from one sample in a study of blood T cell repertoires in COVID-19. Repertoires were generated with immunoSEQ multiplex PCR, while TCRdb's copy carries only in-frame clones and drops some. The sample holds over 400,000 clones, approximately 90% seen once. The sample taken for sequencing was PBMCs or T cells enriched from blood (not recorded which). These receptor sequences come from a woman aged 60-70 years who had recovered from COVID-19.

The CDR3 region is CASSPIPTGPVQPQHF. CDR3 nucleotides: TGTGCCAGCAGTCCAATCCCGACAGGGCCGGTTCAGCCCCAGCATTTT. This sequence joins TRBV3-1 (or the pseudogene TRBV3-2) and TRBJ1-5; 7 bases match TRBD1. Looked up from germline, CDR1 is LGHDT and CDR2 is YNNKEL (reference sequence). The CDR3 spans 16 residues. The junction had 14 bases not matched to a gene; V was cut back by 6 bases and J by 6 bases.

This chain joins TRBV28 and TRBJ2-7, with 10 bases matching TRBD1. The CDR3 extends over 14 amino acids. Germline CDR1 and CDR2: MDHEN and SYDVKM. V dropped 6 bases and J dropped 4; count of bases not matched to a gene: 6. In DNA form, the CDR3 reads TGTGCCAGCAGAGGACAGGGGGTGGCGTACGAGCAGTACTTC. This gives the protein CASRGQGVAYEQYF.

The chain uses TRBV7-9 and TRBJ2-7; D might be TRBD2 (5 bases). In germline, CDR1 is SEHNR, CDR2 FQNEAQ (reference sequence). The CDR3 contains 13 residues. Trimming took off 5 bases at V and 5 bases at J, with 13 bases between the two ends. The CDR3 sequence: CASSPPFGDEQYF. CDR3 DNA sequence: TGTGCCAGCAGCCCCCCTTTCGGGGACGAGCAGTACTTC.

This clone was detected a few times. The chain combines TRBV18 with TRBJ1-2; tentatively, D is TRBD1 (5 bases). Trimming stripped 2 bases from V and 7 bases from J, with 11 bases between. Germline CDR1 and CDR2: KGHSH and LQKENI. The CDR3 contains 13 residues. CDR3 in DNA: TGTGCCAGCTCACCAGGAGGGGAGGTTGGCTACACCTTC. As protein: CASSPGGEVGYTF.

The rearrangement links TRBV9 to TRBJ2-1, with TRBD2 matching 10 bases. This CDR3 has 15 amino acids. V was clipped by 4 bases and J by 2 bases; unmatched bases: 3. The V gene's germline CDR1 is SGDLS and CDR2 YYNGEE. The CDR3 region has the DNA TGTGCCAGCAGCCCTCTAGCGGGGGCCTACAATGAGCAGTTCTTC. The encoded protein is CASSPLAGAYNEQFF.

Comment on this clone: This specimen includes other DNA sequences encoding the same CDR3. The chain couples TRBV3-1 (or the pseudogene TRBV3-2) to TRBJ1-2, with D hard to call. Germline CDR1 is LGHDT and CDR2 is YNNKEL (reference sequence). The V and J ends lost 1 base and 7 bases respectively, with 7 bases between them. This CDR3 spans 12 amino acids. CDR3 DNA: TGTGCCAGCAGCCAAGGTGGACTTGGCTACACCTTC. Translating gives CASSQGGLGYTF.

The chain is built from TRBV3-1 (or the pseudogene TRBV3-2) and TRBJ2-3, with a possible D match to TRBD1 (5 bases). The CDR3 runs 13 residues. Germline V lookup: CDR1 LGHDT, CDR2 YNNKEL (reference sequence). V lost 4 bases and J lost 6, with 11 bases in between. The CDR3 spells CASSLLRVDTQYF. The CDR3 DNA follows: TGTGCCAGCAGCCTACTCAGGGTCGATACGCAGTATTTT.

DNA of the CDR3: TGTGCCAGCAGACCCACCAGCTATGGCTACACCTTC. It is translated as CASRPTSYGYTF. The J gene is TRBJ1-2, the V gene TRBV13; D is unclear. CDR1 and CDR2 (germline): PRHDT, FYEKMQ (reference sequence). V gave up 6 bases and J gave up 4 bases, with 9 bases separating them. CDR3 length: 12 amino acids.

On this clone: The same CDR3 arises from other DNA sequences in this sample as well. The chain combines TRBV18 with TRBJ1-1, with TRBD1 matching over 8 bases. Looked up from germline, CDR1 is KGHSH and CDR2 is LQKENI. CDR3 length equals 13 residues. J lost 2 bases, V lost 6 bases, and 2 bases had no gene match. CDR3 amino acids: CASSPGGNTEAFF. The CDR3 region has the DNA TGTGCCAGCTCCCCAGGGGGCAACACTGAAGCTTTCTTT. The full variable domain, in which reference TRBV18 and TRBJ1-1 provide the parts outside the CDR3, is NAGVMQNPRHLVRRRGQEARLRCSPMKGHSHVYWYRQLPEEGLKFMVYLQKENIIDESGMPKERFSAEFPKEGPSILRIQQVVRGDSAAYFCASSPGGNTEAFFGQGTRLTVV.

CDR3 bases: TGTGCCAGCAGCGCAGACAGGAATCAGCCCCAGCATTTT. Translated, it gives CASSADRNQPQHF. The V call is TRBV5-6, the J call TRBJ1-5; D possibly corresponds to TRBD1 (6 bases). Trimming cost V 4 bases and J 4 bases, with 9 bases left between them. Germline V CDR1 and CDR2: SGHDT, YYEEEE. The CDR3 has 13 amino acids.

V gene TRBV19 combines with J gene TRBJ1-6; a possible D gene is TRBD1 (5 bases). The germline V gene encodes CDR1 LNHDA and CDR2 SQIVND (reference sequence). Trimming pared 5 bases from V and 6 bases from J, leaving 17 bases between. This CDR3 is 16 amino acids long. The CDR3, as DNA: TGTGCCAGTAGTGTAAAGTCGACAGTAATTAATTCACCCCTCCACTTT. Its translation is CASSVKSTVINSPLHF.

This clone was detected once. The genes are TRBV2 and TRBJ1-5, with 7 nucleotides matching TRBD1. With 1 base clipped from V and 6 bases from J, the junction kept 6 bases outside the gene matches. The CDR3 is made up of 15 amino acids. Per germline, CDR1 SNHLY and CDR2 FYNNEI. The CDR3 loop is CASSEEFRGSQPQHF. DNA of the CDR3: TGTGCCAGCAGTGAAGAGTTCAGGGGGAGTCAGCCCCAGCATTTT.

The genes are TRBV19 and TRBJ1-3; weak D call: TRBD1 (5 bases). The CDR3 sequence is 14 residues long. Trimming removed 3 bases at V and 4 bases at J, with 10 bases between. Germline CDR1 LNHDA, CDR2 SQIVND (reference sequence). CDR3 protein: CASSIPQGGNTIYF. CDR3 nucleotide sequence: TGTGCCAGTAGTATCCCGCAGGGAGGAAACACCATATATTTT.

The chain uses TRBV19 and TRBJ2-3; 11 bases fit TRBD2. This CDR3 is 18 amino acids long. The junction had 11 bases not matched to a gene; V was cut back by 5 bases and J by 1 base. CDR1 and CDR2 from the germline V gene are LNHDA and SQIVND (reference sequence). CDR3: CASSLLAGGIQRTDTQYF. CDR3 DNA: TGTGCCAGTAGTTTGCTAGCGGGGGGAATTCAACGCACAGATACGCAGTATTTT.

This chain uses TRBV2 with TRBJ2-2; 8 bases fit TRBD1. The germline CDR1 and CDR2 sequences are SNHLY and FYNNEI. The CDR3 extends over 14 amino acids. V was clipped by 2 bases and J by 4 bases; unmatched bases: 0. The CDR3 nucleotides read TGTGCCAGCAGTGAACAGGGGGCCACCGGGGAGCTGTTTTTT. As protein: CASSEQGATGELFF.

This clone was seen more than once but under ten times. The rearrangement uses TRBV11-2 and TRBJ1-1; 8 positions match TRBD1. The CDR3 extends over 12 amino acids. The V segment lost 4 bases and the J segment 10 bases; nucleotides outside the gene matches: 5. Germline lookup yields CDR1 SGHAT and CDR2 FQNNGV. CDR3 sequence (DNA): TGTGCCAGCAGCTCATCAGGGGGCGTAGCTTTCTTT. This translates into CASSSSGGVAFF.

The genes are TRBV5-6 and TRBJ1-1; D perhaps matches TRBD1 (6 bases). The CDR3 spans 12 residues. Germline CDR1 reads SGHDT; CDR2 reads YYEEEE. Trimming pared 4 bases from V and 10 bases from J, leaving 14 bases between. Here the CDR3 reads CASSAGGGRAFF. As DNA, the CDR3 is TGTGCCAGCAGCGCCGGGGGGGGCCGAGCTTTCTTT.

CDR3 nucleotide sequence: TGTGCCAGCAGTGGGCCTCAGGGATATTCACCCCTCCACTTT. Translated: CASSGPQGYSPLHF. The genes are TRBV2 and TRBJ1-6; D might be TRBD1 (5 bases). The V and J ends lost 4 bases and 8 bases respectively, with 12 bases between them. This CDR3 has 14 residues. From germline, CDR1 is SNHLY and CDR2 FYNNEI.

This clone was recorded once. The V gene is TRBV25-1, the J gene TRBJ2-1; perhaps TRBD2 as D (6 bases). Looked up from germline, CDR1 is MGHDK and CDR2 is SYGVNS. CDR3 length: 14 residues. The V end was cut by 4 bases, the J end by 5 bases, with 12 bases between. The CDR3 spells CASSVSGGDNEQFF. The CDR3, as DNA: TGTGCCAGCAGTGTTTCCGGGGGAGACAATGAGCAGTTCTTC. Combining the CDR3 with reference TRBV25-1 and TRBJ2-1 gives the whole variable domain EADIYQTPRYLVIGTGKKITLECSQTMGHDKMYWYQQDPGMELHLIHYSYGVNSTEKGDLSSESTVSRIRTEHFPLTLESARPSHTSQYLCASSVSGGDNEQFFGPGTRLTVL.

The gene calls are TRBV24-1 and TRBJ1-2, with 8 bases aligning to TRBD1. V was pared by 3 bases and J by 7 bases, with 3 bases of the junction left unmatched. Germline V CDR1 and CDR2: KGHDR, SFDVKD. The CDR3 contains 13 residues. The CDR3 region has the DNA TGTGCCACCAGTGATCGGACAGGGACTGGCTACACCTTC. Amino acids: CATSDRTGTGYTF.

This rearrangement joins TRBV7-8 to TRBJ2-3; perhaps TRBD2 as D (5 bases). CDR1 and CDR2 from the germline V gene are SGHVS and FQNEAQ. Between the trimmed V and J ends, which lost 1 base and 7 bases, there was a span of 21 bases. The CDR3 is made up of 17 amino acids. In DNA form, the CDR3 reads TGTGCCAGCAGCTTAGTCCGGACGGGAATCTTACGGAATACGCAGTATTTT. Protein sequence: CASSLVRTGILRNTQYF.

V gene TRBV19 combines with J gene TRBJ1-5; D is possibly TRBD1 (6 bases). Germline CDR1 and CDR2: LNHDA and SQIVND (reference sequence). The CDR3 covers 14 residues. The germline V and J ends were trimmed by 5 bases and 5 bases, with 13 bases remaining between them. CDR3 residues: CASSSGTSDQPQHF. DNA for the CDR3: TGTGCCAGTAGTTCCGGGACATCGGATCAGCCCCAGCATTTT.

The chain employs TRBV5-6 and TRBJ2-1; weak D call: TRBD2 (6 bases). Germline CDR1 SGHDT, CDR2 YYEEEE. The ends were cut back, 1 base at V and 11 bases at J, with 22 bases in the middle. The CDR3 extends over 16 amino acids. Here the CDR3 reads CASSLLWDSLTIKQFF. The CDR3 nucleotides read TGTGCCAGCAGCTTGTTGTGGGACTCCCTCACAATAAAGCAGTTCTTC.

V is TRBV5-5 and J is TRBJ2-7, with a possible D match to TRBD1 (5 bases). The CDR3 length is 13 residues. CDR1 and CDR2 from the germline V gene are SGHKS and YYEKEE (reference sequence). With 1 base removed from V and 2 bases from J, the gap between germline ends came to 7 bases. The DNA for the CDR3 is TGTGCCAGCAGCTTGAAGGGGCCCTACGAGCAGTACGTC. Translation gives CASSLKGPYEQYV.

The CDR3 DNA sequence: TGTGCCATAACGGGACTAGCGGGGAACAATGAGCAGTTCTTC. It is translated as CAITGLAGNNEQFF. V and J are TRBV10-3 and TRBJ2-1; 13 bases line up with TRBD2. V lost 9 bases to trimming and J lost 5 bases; unmatched junction nucleotides: 4. CDR1 and CDR2 (germline): ENHRY, SYGVKD. The CDR3 is 14 amino acids.

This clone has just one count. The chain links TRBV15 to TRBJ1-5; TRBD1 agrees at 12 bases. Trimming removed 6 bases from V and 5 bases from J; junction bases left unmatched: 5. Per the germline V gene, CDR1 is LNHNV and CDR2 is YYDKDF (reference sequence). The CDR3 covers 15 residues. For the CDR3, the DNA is TGTGCCACCAGGCCAGGGACAGGGGGCCATCAGCCCCAGCATTTT. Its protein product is CATRPGTGGHQPQHF.

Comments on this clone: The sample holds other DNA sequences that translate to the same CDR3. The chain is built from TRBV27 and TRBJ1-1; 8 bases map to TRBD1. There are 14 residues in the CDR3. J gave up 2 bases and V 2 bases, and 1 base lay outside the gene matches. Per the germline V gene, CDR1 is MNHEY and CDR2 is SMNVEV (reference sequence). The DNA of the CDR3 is TGTGCCAGCAGTTTAGCAGGGGGCAACACTGAAGCTTTCTTT. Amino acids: CASSLAGGNTEAFF.